These 25 T cell receptor beta chains were all obtained from the same sample, sequenced in a study of T cells in Graves' hyperthyroidism and ophthalmopathy. The TCR beta CDR3 regions underwent amplification using RNA transcripts as the source. The HTBI primer set served for first-round RT-PCR of the TCR CDR3. TCRdb recomputed calls from the multiplex PCR reads with MiXCR, one row per CDR3 protein. The sample holds some 570,000 distinct CDR3 sequences, roughly a sixth seen once. Sequencing was carried out using blood. All receptors come from a woman under 30 with Graves' ophthalmopathy.

In its sample, this clonotype was seen a few times. V is TRBV20-1 and J is TRBJ2-7; no reliable D call. In germline, CDR1 is DFQATT, CDR2 SNEGSKA (reference sequence). V dropped 2 bases and J dropped 6 bases, with 17 bases sitting between them. CDR3 size: 14 residues. CDR3 sequence: CSARLSYPDSEQYF. The CDR3 DNA reads TGCAGTGCTAGACTTTCCTACCCGGATTCCGAGCAGTACTTC.

This clonotype has a count of ten or more. The chain couples TRBV11-2 to TRBJ2-7; D might be TRBD2 (6 bases). The CDR3 spans 16 residues. Looked up from germline, CDR1 is SGHAT and CDR2 is FQNNGV. The V gene lost 4 bases and the J gene lost 5 bases, with 21 bases spanning the gap. CDR3 amino acids: CASSSPPMGGFNEQYF. In DNA, the CDR3 is TGTGCCAGCAGCTCCCCACCCATGGGGGGATTCAACGAGCAGTACTTC. Based on the CDR3 plus reference TRBV11-2 and TRBJ2-7, the full variable domain is EAGVAQSPRYKIIEKRQSVAFWCNPISGHATLYWYQQILGQGPKLLIQFQNNGVVDDSQLPKDRFSAERLKGVDSTLKIQPAKLEDSAVYLCASSSPPMGGFNEQYFGPGTRLTVT.

CDR3 region: CASSLRARELRADTQYF. The CDR3, as DNA: TGTGCCAGCAGTCTCCGGGCCAGAGAGTTACGGGCAGATACGCAGTATTTT. V gene TRBV2 combines with J gene TRBJ2-3; D remains unclear. CDR1 is SNHLY and CDR2 is FYNNEI in the germline V gene. This CDR3 contains 17 residues. Trimming left V 5 bases short and J 4 bases short, with 22 bases between.

In this sample, this clonotype turned up many times. This sequence joins TRBV2 and TRBJ2-7, with D perhaps TRBD1 or TRBD2 (5 bases each). Germline assignment: CDR1 SNHLY and CDR2 FYNNEI. This CDR3 has 15 residues. The V end lost 0 bases, the J end lost 4 bases, and 13 bases lay between the germline ends. The CDR3: CASSEALQGRYEQYF. Written as DNA, the CDR3 is TGTGCCAGCAGTGAAGCGCTGCAGGGACGGTACGAGCAGTACTTC.

This clonotype was seen more than once but under ten times. The chain uses TRBV30 and TRBJ1-3; maybe TRBD1 (6 bases). V lost 1 base and J 0 bases, leaving 16 bases between the germline ends. The CDR3 consists of 17 residues. The germline CDR1 and CDR2 sequences are GTSNPN and SVGIG (reference sequence). CDR3 amino acids: CAWSAPRRGHSGNTIYF. CDR3 nucleotides: TGTGCCTGGAGTGCTCCCCGCAGGGGCCACTCTGGAAACACCATATATTTT. Complete variable domain (other parts from reference TRBV30 and TRBJ1-3): SQTIHQWPATLVQPVGSPLSLECTVEGTSNPNLYWYRQAAGRGLQLLFYSVGIGQISSEVPQNLSASRPQDRQFILSSKKLLLSDSGFYLCAWSAPRRGHSGNTIYFGEGSWLTVV.

The chain joins TRBV3-1 to TRBJ2-5; TRBD2 aligns across 7 bases. V dropped 4 bases and J dropped 3; count of bases not matched to a gene: 8. This CDR3 spans 15 amino acids. CDR1 and CDR2 from the germline V gene are LGHDT and YNNKEL (reference sequence). The CDR3 region has the DNA TGTGCCAGCAGCCCGACTAGCCCGGGAAAAGAGACCCAGTACTTC. Encoded protein: CASSPTSPGKETQYF.

This clonotype was counted only a few times. The chain is built from TRBV20-1 and TRBJ1-1; 7 nucleotides line up with TRBD1. Germline values: CDR1 DFQATT, CDR2 SNEGSKA (reference sequence). There are 13 residues in the CDR3. The junction had 6 bases not matched to a gene; V was cut back by 3 bases and J by 5 bases. This CDR3 reads CSASRGLGTEAFF. In DNA, the CDR3 is TGCAGTGCTAGTAGGGGGCTGGGTACTGAAGCTTTCTTT.

Many counts were recorded for this clonotype. The genes are TRBV7-2 and TRBJ1-6; D might be TRBD1 (5 bases). Trimming shortened V by 1 base and J by 9 bases, and 10 bases separated the two germline ends. The CDR3 loop spans 14 amino acids. In germline, CDR1 is SGHTA, CDR2 FQGNSA. This CDR3 reads CASSLGGDGSPLHF. CDR3 bases: TGTGCCAGCAGCTTAGGAGGGGACGGTTCACCCCTCCACTTT.

Ten or more counts support this clonotype. The rearrangement links TRBV6-1 to TRBJ2-1, with D possibly matching TRBD1 (5 bases). CDR3 length: 13 amino acids. Germline V CDR1 and CDR2: MNHNS, SASEGT. V was pared by 6 bases and J by 7 bases, with 13 bases between. This CDR3 is CASSPFQGNEQFF. CDR3 DNA sequence: TGTGCCAGCAGCCCCTTTCAGGGAAATGAGCAGTTCTTC.

This chain links TRBV7-8 with TRBJ2-1; TRBD1 matches at 8 bases. The CDR3 consists of 15 residues. The J segment lost 6 bases and the V segment lost 5 bases, leaving 9 bases of the junction unmatched. CDR1 is SGHVS, CDR2 FQNEAQ, per germline. The DNA for the CDR3 is TGTGCCAGCAGCGTCCTCGGACAGGGTTCCAATGAGCAGTTCTTC. Protein product: CASSVLGQGSNEQFF.

The chain combines TRBV19 with TRBJ2-5; D perhaps matches TRBD2 (5 bases). In germline, CDR1 is LNHDA, CDR2 SQIVND (reference sequence). Trimming removed 3 bases from V and 5 bases from J, with 13 bases in between. This CDR3 is built from 14 residues. The CDR3 spells CASSMVEGHETQYF. CDR3 in DNA: TGTGCCAGTAGTATGGTCGAGGGTCACGAGACCCAGTACTTC.

This clonotype was picked up a small number of times. The chain recombines TRBV29-1 with TRBJ1-4; no definite D call. Looked up from germline, CDR1 is SQVTM and CDR2 is ANQGSEA. Deletions cut 5 bases from V and 4 bases from J, with 5 bases between. CDR3 length equals 11 residues. The CDR3 DNA is TGCAGCGTTTCGTTTAATGAAAAACTGTTTTTT. This codes for CSVSFNEKLFF. The variable domain in full, with the rest retrieved from reference TRBV29-1 and TRBJ1-4, is SAVISQKPSRDICQRGTSLTIQCQVDSQVTMMFWYRQQPGQSLTLIATANQGSEATYESGFVIDKFPISRPNLTFSTLTVSNMSPEDSSIYLCSVSFNEKLFFGSGTQLSVL.

This chain connects TRBV5-1 to TRBJ2-5, with a possible D match to TRBD1 (6 bases). Germline V gene data show CDR1 as SGHRS and CDR2 as YFSETQ. The CDR3 runs 16 residues. V was clipped by 2 bases and J by 0 bases, with 14 bases between them. The CDR3 DNA is TGCGCCAGCAGCTTACCCCAAGGACAGAACCAAGAGACCCAGTACTTC. Amino acid sequence: CASSLPQGQNQETQYF.

The table lists this clonotype with many counts. This rearrangement joins TRBV14 to TRBJ2-1; TRBD2 matches 7 bases. Germline loops: CDR1 SGHDN, CDR2 FVKESK. V dropped 4 bases and J dropped 2; count of bases not matched to a gene: 11. CDR3 length: 17 residues. CDR3 sequence (DNA): TGTGCCAGCAGCCCCCGTGGGTTGGCGGGAGCCTACAATGAGCAGTTCTTC. Its protein product is CASSPRGLAGAYNEQFF.

This clonotype has ten or more counts. The chain uses TRBV20-1 and TRBJ2-7; 9 nucleotides line up with TRBD2. Per the germline V gene, CDR1 is DFQATT and CDR2 is SNEGSKA (reference sequence). The CDR3 has 13 amino acids. Trimming removed 2 bases from V and 3 bases from J; junction bases left unmatched: 2. The CDR3 sequence: CSARPSGNYEQYF. CDR3 nucleotide sequence: TGCAGTGCTAGACCTAGCGGGAACTACGAGCAGTACTTC.

This clonotype occurred many times. This chain joins TRBV27 and TRBJ2-3; TRBD1 is a possible D gene (6 bases). V lost 5 bases, J lost 0 bases, and 6 bases lay in between. The CDR3 is made up of 13 amino acids. Germline V gene sequence: CDR1 MNHEY, CDR2 SMNVEV (reference sequence). The CDR3 spells CASSTGSTDTQYF. DNA of the CDR3: TGTGCCAGCAGTACAGGGAGCACAGATACGCAGTATTTT.

This clonotype has more than one count but fewer than ten. The chain is built from TRBV5-5 and TRBJ1-2; 10 nucleotides agree with TRBD1. Trimming at V came to 0 bases and at J to 5 bases, leaving 4 bases not matched to a gene. Per germline, CDR1 SGHKS and CDR2 YYEKEE (reference sequence). The CDR3 is made up of 15 amino acids. CDR3: CASSLVDRGRYGYTF. The DNA for the CDR3 is TGTGCCAGCAGCTTGGTCGACAGGGGGCGATATGGCTACACCTTC.

This clonotype was observed many times. The CDR3 DNA sequence: TGTGCCAGCAGTGACCTGGGGAACACCGGGGAGCTGTTTTTT. Its protein product is CASSDLGNTGELFF. The genes are TRBV2 and TRBJ2-2; D is unclear. This CDR3 contains 14 residues. Trimming removed 3 bases at V and 1 base at J, with 6 bases between. Per the germline V gene, CDR1 is SNHLY and CDR2 is FYNNEI.

This clonotype was picked up many times. This chain uses TRBV30 with TRBJ2-1; the D gene is possibly TRBD2 (6 bases). Germline-derived CDR1 and CDR2 are GTSNPN and SVGIG (reference sequence). This CDR3 is 15 amino acids long. Deletions cut 1 base from V and 0 bases from J, with 10 bases between. CDR3 in amino acids: CAWSADGSSYNEQFF. The CDR3, as DNA: TGTGCCTGGAGTGCCGACGGGAGCTCCTACAATGAGCAGTTCTTC.

This clonotype was recorded many times. The chain combines TRBV7-9 with TRBJ2-1; D tentatively fits TRBD1 or TRBD2 (5 bases each). Germline loops: CDR1 SEHNR, CDR2 FQNEAQ (reference sequence). The CDR3 length is 18 residues. Trimming left V 1 base short and J 9 bases short, with 25 bases between. CDR3 loop: CASSLVQASKPLRGEQFF. The CDR3 nucleotides are TGTGCCAGCAGCTTAGTACAGGCCTCTAAACCCTTGAGGGGTGAGCAGTTCTTC.

This clonotype was found many times. The chain recombines TRBV12-3 or TRBV12-4 with TRBJ1-4; no clear D gene. The length of the CDR3 is 12 residues. With 6 bases removed from V and 5 bases from J, the gap between germline ends came to 7 bases. CDR3: CASRQENEKLFF. Written as DNA, the CDR3 is TGTGCCAGCAGGCAGGAGAATGAAAAACTGTTTTTT.

The chain couples TRBV6-1 to TRBJ1-6; D is undetermined. This CDR3 spans 13 amino acids. V was clipped by 4 bases and J by 6 bases, with 7 bases between them. From germline, CDR1 is MNHNS and CDR2 SASEGT. The CDR3 loop is CASSASFNSPLHF. CDR3 in DNA: TGTGCCAGCAGTGCCTCGTTTAATTCACCCCTCCACTTT.

The rearrangement links TRBV7-2 to TRBJ2-3, with D perhaps given as TRBD1 or TRBD2 (5 bases each). The germline gives CDR1 SGHTA, CDR2 FQGNSA. V lost 2 bases, J lost 2 bases, and 26 bases lay in between. CDR3 length equals 20 residues. CDR3 residues: CASSLTGRARGPIFTDTQYF. DNA of the CDR3: TGTGCCAGCAGCTTAACGGGGCGAGCCCGTGGTCCCATATTCACAGATACGCAGTATTTT.

CDR3 in DNA: TGTGCCAGCAGTACAGACAGGGACCAGTGGGCCCTCCACTTT. Amino acids: CASSTDRDQWALHF. The V call is TRBV6-1, the J call TRBJ1-6; 7 positions match TRBD1. V trimming: 5 bases; J trimming: 14 bases; junction bases outside the gene matches: 12. The germline V gene encodes CDR1 MNHNS and CDR2 SASEGT. This CDR3 has 14 amino acids.

This clonotype was observed a few times. V is TRBV5-1 and J is TRBJ1-1; TRBD1 matches at 7 bases. Germline V lookup: CDR1 SGHRS, CDR2 YFSETQ. The CDR3 sequence is 14 residues long. The V and J ends lost 3 bases and 2 bases, in that order; junction bases with no gene match: 4. CDR3 in amino acids: CASSSRGDNTEAFF. In nucleotides, the CDR3 is TGCGCCAGCAGCTCCAGGGGGGACAACACTGAAGCTTTCTTT.